Below, 22 T cell receptor beta chains from the same sample are listed, as sequenced in a study of memory CD4+ T cells and cytomegalovirus serostatus (dated by TCRdb to the late 2010s). Preparation of the library involved the immunoSEQ multiplex PCR assay. TCRdb mirrors the immuneACCESS table, restricted to in-frame sequences. Some clones are absent from its copies; in checked studies, under half trace to an unresolved V gene, and the reason for the others is unknown. The sample records about 47,000 clones, approximately 81% of which are singletons. The ten largest clonotypes hold 1.2% of the sample. Single viable CD3+CD4+CD8-CD45RO+ cells were sorted as memory CD4+ T cells on a FACSAria II. Sequencing input: memory CD4+ T cells from blood. Receptor source: an adult in good health and CMV-seropositive.

J is TRBJ2-2 and V is TRBV10-3; 9 nucleotides align to TRBD1. V lost 4 bases, J lost 3 bases, and 3 bases stayed unmatched. CDR3 size: 15 residues. Germline lookup yields CDR1 ENHRY and CDR2 SYGVKD. The CDR3 protein is CAISAGTGYTGELFF. The CDR3 region has the DNA TGTGCCATCAGTGCCGGGACAGGGTACACCGGGGAGCTGTTTTTT.

V and J are TRBV5-6 and TRBJ1-1; no reliable D call. CDR3 size: 15 residues. V was pared by 1 base and J by 0 bases, with 10 bases between. Per the germline V gene, CDR1 is SGHDT and CDR2 is YYEEEE. CDR3 loop: CASSLLMLMNTEAFF. The CDR3 DNA reads TGTGCCAGCAGCTTGTTGATGCTAATGAACACTGAAGCTTTCTTT. The whole variable domain, filled in from reference TRBV5-6 and TRBJ1-1, reads DAGVTQSPTHLIKTRGQQVTLRCSPKSGHDTVSWYQQALGQGPQFIFQYYEEEERQRGNFPDRFSGHQFPNYSSELNVNALLLGDSALYLCASSLLMLMNTEAFFGQGTRLTVV.

V gene TRBV14 combines with J gene TRBJ2-3; 8 bases line up with TRBD1. This CDR3 has 17 amino acids. Germline assignment: CDR1 SGHDN and CDR2 FVKESK. The trim removed 5 bases at V and 2 bases at J, leaving 12 bases unmatched. CDR3 sequence (DNA): TGTGCCAGCAGCTTTTCAACAGGGGGATATTCCACAGATACGCAGTATTTT. This sequence encodes CASSFSTGGYSTDTQYF. Supplemented by reference TRBV14 and TRBJ2-3, the full variable domain reads EAGVTQFPSHSVIEKGQTVTLRCDPISGHDNLYWYRRVMGKEIKFLLHFVKESKQDESGMPNNRFLAERTGGTYSTLKVQPAELEDSGVYFCASSFSTGGYSTDTQYFGPGTRLTVL.

The genes are TRBV7-3 and TRBJ2-3; 8 nucleotides align to TRBD2. Germline V lookup: CDR1 SGHTA, CDR2 FQGTGA. The CDR3 is 16 amino acids. V gave up 2 bases and J gave up 4 bases; unmatched junction bases: 8. The CDR3 bases are TGTGCCAGCAGCTTATTCTACGGGGGGGCCGCAGATACGCAGTATTTT. Its translation: CASSLFYGGAADTQYF.

Of note for this clone: An end of the junction does not agree with germline; a read error may underlie this. This chain joins TRBV7-7 and TRBJ2-7, with TRBD1 matching 9 bases. The CDR3 is 22 amino acids. Germline lookup yields CDR1 SSHAT and CDR2 FNYEAQ (reference sequence). The CDR3 DNA follows: TGTGCTAGCAGCTCCTGGTCGGTTTGGGTGGGACAGGGACCGAAAGTCCCCTACGAGCAGTACTTC. Translating it yields CASSSWSVWVGQGPKVPYEQYF.

The V call is TRBV5-4, the J call TRBJ2-2; tentative D call: TRBD2 (5 bases). Germline CDR1 is SGHNT and CDR2 is YYREEE (reference sequence). Trimming removed 0 bases at V and 8 bases at J, with 11 bases between. The CDR3 has 14 residues. Written as DNA, the CDR3 is TGTGCCAGCAGCTTGGATCCGAGGGAGGGGGAGCTGTTTTTT. This sequence encodes CASSLDPREGELFF.

This clone was observed a handful of times. The chain recombines TRBV2 with TRBJ1-4; D gene ambiguous. CDR1 and CDR2 from the germline V gene are SNHLY and FYNNEI. The CDR3 spans 14 residues. V was cut by 7 bases and J by 0 bases, with 9 bases left in between. In DNA, the CDR3 is TGTGCCAGCACGGTAACCTCAACTAATGAAAAACTGTTTTTT. As protein: CASTVTSTNEKLFF.

The chain joins TRBV4-2 to TRBJ2-1; D possibly corresponds to TRBD1 (5 bases). V gave up 2 bases and J gave up 8 bases, with 19 bases separating them. The CDR3 runs 16 residues. CDR1 is LGHNA and CDR2 is YNFKEQ in the germline V gene. CDR3 nucleotide sequence: TGTGCCAGCAGCCAACAGGGATCCCTAGAGGCTGATGAGCAGTTCTTC. Its translation is CASSQQGSLEADEQFF.

V is TRBV11-2 and J is TRBJ2-7; no clear D. This CDR3 region has 15 residues. Germline V CDR1 and CDR2: SGHAT, FQNNGV. V lost 0 bases to trimming and J lost 1 base, with 10 bases between them. The CDR3 sequence: CASSLEYHGSYEQYF. DNA for the CDR3: TGTGCCAGCAGCTTAGAGTATCACGGGTCCTACGAGCAGTACTTC.

V gene TRBV29-1 combines with J gene TRBJ1-2; the D gene is possibly TRBD1 (6 bases). V lost 5 bases, J lost 4 bases, and 17 bases lay in between. Germline V CDR1 and CDR2: SQVTM, ANQGSEA. The CDR3 spans 14 residues. The CDR3 sequence is CSVSGAIEGYGYTF. The CDR3 bases are TGCAGCGTTTCGGGGGCCATTGAAGGCTATGGCTACACCTTC.

The chain employs TRBV5-4 and TRBJ1-6; 10 positions match TRBD1. The CDR3 spans 15 residues. Germline CDR1 reads SGHNT; CDR2 reads YYREEE (reference sequence). V trimming: 3 bases; J trimming: 10 bases; junction bases outside the gene matches: 7. The CDR3 protein is CASSSGGQGDSPLHF. The CDR3 DNA reads TGTGCCAGCAGCTCGGGAGGACAGGGGGACTCACCCCTCCACTTT.

The rearrangement joins TRBV9 to TRBJ2-7, with D hard to call. There are 13 residues in the CDR3. The V end lost 0 bases, the J end lost 5 bases, and 9 bases lay between the germline ends. Germline CDR1 reads SGDLS; CDR2 reads YYNGEE. This CDR3 reads CASSVALDHEQYF. The DNA of the CDR3 is TGTGCCAGCAGCGTAGCTTTGGACCACGAGCAGTACTTC.

The chain is built from TRBV5-8 and TRBJ2-5; D is ambiguous. The CDR3 spans 15 residues. Germline V gives CDR1 SGHTS, CDR2 YDEGEE. Trimming pared 4 bases from V and 1 base from J, leaving 14 bases between. The CDR3 nucleotides read TGTGCCAGCAGCCCCCTCGGGCAGAGCCAAGAGACCCAGTACTTC. Encoded protein: CASSPLGQSQETQYF.

This chain uses TRBV5-1 with TRBJ1-1; D is possibly TRBD1 (6 bases). The CDR3 runs 17 residues. Germline V gene data show CDR1 as SGHRS and CDR2 as YFSETQ. Deletions cut 2 bases from V and 0 bases from J, with 17 bases between. CDR3 sequence: CASSLKPQGTMNTEAFF. DNA of the CDR3: TGCGCCAGCAGCTTAAAACCACAGGGAACCATGAACACTGAAGCTTTCTTT.

The sample holds a few counts of this clone. The CDR3 sequence is CASKGTVTSPGGYTF. DNA for the CDR3: TGTGCCAGCAAGGGGACAGTTACCTCTCCGGGGGGCTACACCTTC. The V call is TRBV2, the J call TRBJ1-2; TRBD1 matches 7 bases. After removal of 7 bases from V and 8 bases from J, the junction contained 16 bases not matched to a gene. The V gene's germline CDR1 is SNHLY and CDR2 FYNNEI. The length of the CDR3 is 15 residues.

The rearrangement joins TRBV4-2 to TRBJ2-2, with 8 bases fitting TRBD2. Germline loops: CDR1 LGHNA, CDR2 YNFKEQ. The CDR3 is made up of 17 amino acids. V dropped 0 bases and J dropped 4; count of bases not matched to a gene: 7. The CDR3, as DNA: TGTGCCAGCAGCCAAGATAGACGGGGGGGCCTCACCGGGGAGCTGTTTTTT. This translates into CASSQDRRGGLTGELFF.

The rearrangement links TRBV4-2 to TRBJ2-2; D unclear. Germline CDR1 and CDR2: LGHNA and YNFKEQ. The CDR3 is 14 amino acids. V lost 5 bases, J lost 0 bases, and 7 bases lay in between. The CDR3 loop is CASSRDSNTGELFF. CDR3 nucleotide sequence: TGTGCCAGCAGCAGGGATTCGAACACCGGGGAGCTGTTTTTT.

A few counts support this clone. The chain carries TRBV28 and TRBJ2-7; unclear D gene. Trimming pared 5 bases from V and 3 bases from J, leaving 14 bases between. The CDR3 covers 14 residues. Germline assignment: CDR1 MDHEN and CDR2 SYDVKM. This CDR3 is CASSPPRTLYEQYF. CDR3 nucleotides: TGTGCCAGCAGTCCCCCCCGGACCCTCTACGAGCAGTACTTC.

This clone was picked up a small number of times. The V and J genes are TRBV29-1 and TRBJ1-1; D ambiguous. The CDR3 has 10 residues. Deletions cut 7 bases from V and 5 bases from J, with 8 bases between. Germline V gives CDR1 SQVTM, CDR2 ANQGSEA. CDR3 in amino acids: CSAPETEAFF. The CDR3, as DNA: TGCAGCGCCCCGGAGACTGAAGCTTTCTTT.

As regards this clone: Mismatch with germline at one junction end may stem from a read error. The chain links TRBV27 to TRBJ1-4; D call uncertain. Per the germline V gene, CDR1 is MNHEY and CDR2 is SMNVEV (reference sequence). This CDR3 spans 16 amino acids. CDR3 residues: CASSVSSGAANEKLFF. CDR3 sequence (DNA): TGTGCCAGCAGTGTATCCTCAGGCGCCGCTAATGAAAAACTGTTTTTT.

The J gene is TRBJ1-2, the V gene TRBV4-1, with D hard to call. V was shortened by 4 bases and J by 0 bases, with 9 bases between the two germline ends. The CDR3 consists of 14 residues. Germline loops: CDR1 MGHRA, CDR2 YSYEKL. CDR3 sequence reads: CASSPPGTNYGYTF. The CDR3 DNA reads as TGCGCCAGCAGCCCCCCGGGTACTAACTATGGCTACACCTTC.

The rearrangement joins TRBV7-9 to TRBJ1-2, with D possibly being TRBD1 (5 bases). V gave up 0 bases and J gave up 7 bases, with 12 bases separating them. CDR1 and CDR2 (germline): SEHNR, FQNEAQ (reference sequence). This CDR3 spans 14 amino acids. CDR3 bases: TGTGCCAGCAGCTTAGCGGACCCTAGGGGTGGCTACACCTTC. It encodes CASSLADPRGGYTF.